The clone carrying this TCR beta chain has more than one count but fewer than ten. CDR3 length equals 13 residues. Trimming took off 6 bases at V and 13 bases at J, with 21 bases between the two ends. Germline V gene data show CDR1 as MNHEY and CDR2 as SVGEGT. Authors' methods: Cell counts per sample came from amplifying reference gene primers. Some clones are missing from TCRdb's copy, which holds only in-frame ones; the method was immunoSEQ multiplex PCR. V, J and clone size reflect that table, while D and trimming were determined from the DNA. The data contain about 130,000 clones, 86% of them singletons. This entry is derived from a study of blood T cell repertoires in COVID-19. All enrollees were about 18 to 100 years old and from approximately 25 US areas. Cohort 3 recovery required two negative PCRs, clearance, or symptom resolution.

The sequencing sample was made of PBMCs or T cells enriched from blood (not recorded which). V and J are TRBV6-2 or TRBV6-3 and TRBJ1-2, with D perhaps matching TRBD1 (5 bases). The clonotype comes from a woman aged 50 to 60 who had recovered from COVID-19. The CDR3 DNA reads TGTGCCAGCAGCGACGGGGACCGCAGCGGGAGCACCTTC. Translation: CASSDGDRSGSTF.